This TCR beta chain was captured in a study of CD8+ T cells in alopecia areata. CDR3 size: 16 residues. Trimming pared 5 bases from V and 2 bases from J, leaving 18 bases between. Germline V gene data show CDR1 as SGHDT and CDR2 as YYEEEE. Isolated RNA was reverse transcribed into cDNA used as the sequencing template. Sequencing used immunoSEQ multiplex PCR; TCRdb keeps in-frame clones, though not all of them. This table holds about 150,000 clones, approximately 65% found once. This chain joins TRBV5-6 and TRBJ2-3, with D uncertain. The sample consisted of CD8+ T cells sorted from blood. The clonotype comes from a human donor in good health. The CDR3 region is CASRSSVTTFTDTQYF. The CDR3 DNA reads as TGTGCCAGCAGGTCCTCAGTTACGACTTTCACAGATACGCAGTATTTT.